The sequence of this TCR beta chain was determined in a study of shared clonotypes between healthy human individuals. Notes on this clone: This may stem from a read error, because a much larger clone lies one nucleotide away. Other DNA sequences from this sample encode an identical CDR3 as well.

Trimming shortened V by 6 bases and J by 4 bases, and 12 bases separated the two germline ends. The CDR3 spans 13 residues. CDR1 MDHEN and CDR2 SYDVKM come from the germline V gene. Profiling relied on immunoSEQ multiplex PCR, and the TCRdb table lists in-frame clones only, not all of them. The data contain around 1,000,000 clones, about 72% of them singletons. The gene calls are TRBV28 and TRBJ1-1; D may be TRBD1 (6 bases). Sequenced input: memory CD4+ T cells from PBMCs. Subset reported: CD45RA-negative fraction. This receptor was identified in a man between 18 and 29 years old in good health. Some clones in this sample may be carry-over from other donors' samples. The DNA of the CDR3 is TGTGCCAGCAGGTTACAGGGAGGCACTGAAGCTTTCTTT. It codes for CASRLQGGTEAFF.